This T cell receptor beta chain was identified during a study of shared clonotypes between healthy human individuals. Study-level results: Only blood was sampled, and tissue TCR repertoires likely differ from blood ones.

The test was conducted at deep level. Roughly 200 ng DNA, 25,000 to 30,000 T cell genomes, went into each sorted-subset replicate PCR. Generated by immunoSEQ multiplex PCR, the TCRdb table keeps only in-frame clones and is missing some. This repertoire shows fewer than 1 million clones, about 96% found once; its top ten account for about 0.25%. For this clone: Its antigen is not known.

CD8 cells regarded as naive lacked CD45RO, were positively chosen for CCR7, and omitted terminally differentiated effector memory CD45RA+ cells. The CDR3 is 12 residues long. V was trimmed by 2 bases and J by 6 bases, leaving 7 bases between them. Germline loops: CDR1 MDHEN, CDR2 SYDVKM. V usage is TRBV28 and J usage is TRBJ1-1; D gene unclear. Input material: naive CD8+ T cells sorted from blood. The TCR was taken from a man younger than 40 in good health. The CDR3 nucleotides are TGTGCCAGCAGTTTAGGGGTGTCTGAAGCTTTCTTT. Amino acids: CASSLGVSEAFF.